This entry lists 17 T cell receptor beta chains sequenced from one sample in a study of T cells after yellow fever vaccination. Using its own MiXCR run on the 5' RACE reads, TCRdb lists one record per CDR3 protein. The repertoire consists of about 320,000 distinct CDR3 sequences, with about 10% occurring once and the leading ten covering approximately 3.3%. The specimen comprised CD4+ T cells sorted from PBMCs, sampled 45 days after the yellow fever booster vaccination. Receptors originate from a young man who received the YFV17D yellow fever vaccine.

This clonotype has more than one count but fewer than ten. V gene TRBV3-1 combines with J gene TRBJ2-1, with D maybe TRBD2 (6 bases). This CDR3 is 12 amino acids long. Germline V gene lookup returns CDR1 LGHDT and CDR2 YNNKEL (reference sequence). The ends were cut back, 7 bases at V and 7 bases at J, with 11 bases in the middle. CDR3 amino acids: CASTTAGNEQFF. The CDR3 DNA reads TGTGCCAGCACCACCGCGGGGAATGAGCAGTTCTTC.

In this sample, this clonotype turned up many times. V usage is TRBV7-9 and J usage is TRBJ2-2, with D unresolved. The ends were cut back, 6 bases at V and 4 bases at J, with 9 bases in the middle. The CDR3 loop spans 13 amino acids. Per germline, CDR1 SEHNR and CDR2 FQNEAQ (reference sequence). This CDR3 is CASRPSVTGELFF. DNA of the CDR3: TGTGCCAGCAGGCCCTCCGTCACCGGGGAGCTGTTTTTT.

This clonotype showed up many times. The chain couples TRBV5-1 to TRBJ2-2; D is unclear. This CDR3 comprises 13 residues. The germline gives CDR1 SGHRS, CDR2 YFSETQ. The V end lost 2 bases, the J end lost 3 bases, and 5 bases lay between the germline ends. CDR3 DNA: TGCGCCAGCAGCTTTGGTTACACCGGGGAGCTGTTTTTT. This translates into CASSFGYTGELFF.

V and J are TRBV6-5 and TRBJ1-1, with TRBD1 identical over 7 bases. Germline lookup yields CDR1 MNHEY and CDR2 SVGAGI. Unmatched junction bases numbered 6, after V lost 5 bases and J lost 6 bases. This CDR3 is built from 13 residues. The CDR3, as DNA: TGTGCCAGCAGTAGAGCGACAGGGCCTGAAGCTTTCTTT. This gives the protein CASSRATGPEAFF.

Only a few counts were recorded for this clonotype. The chain has TRBV9 and TRBJ2-2; 10 positions match TRBD2. J gave up 3 bases and V 5 bases, and 1 base lay outside the gene matches. Germline loops: CDR1 SGDLS, CDR2 YYNGEE. This CDR3 comprises 14 residues. The CDR3 region has the DNA TGTGCCAGCAGGACTAGCGGGTACACCGGGGAGCTGTTTTTT. This encodes CASRTSGYTGELFF.

This clonotype was observed at least ten times. The chain recombines TRBV4-3 with TRBJ2-1; D call uncertain. The V gene's germline CDR1 is LGHNA and CDR2 YSLEER. The CDR3 is 17 amino acids. Trimming removed 0 bases at V and 0 bases at J, with 12 bases between. CDR3 sequence: CASSQESSRSSYNEQFF. The DNA of the CDR3 is TGCGCCAGCAGCCAAGAATCCTCACGGAGCTCCTACAATGAGCAGTTCTTC.

This clonotype was seen ten or more times. The chain uses TRBV12-3 or TRBV12-4 and TRBJ1-3; no firm D call. The CDR3 length is 14 residues. V lost 3 bases and J lost 13, with 19 bases in between. In nucleotides, the CDR3 is TGTGCCAGCAGTTTTGGCCCAGCGCCGGGTTCGATATATTTT. Protein sequence: CASSFGPAPGSIYF.

This clonotype was seen many times. The chain links TRBV7-2 to TRBJ1-1; D remains unclear. Between the trimmed V and J ends, which lost 8 bases and 3 bases, there was a span of 13 bases. The CDR3 spans 13 residues. Germline CDR1 reads SGHTA; CDR2 reads FQGNSA. This CDR3 is CASSLTGYTEAFF. For the CDR3, the DNA is TGTGCCAGCTCCCTAACGGGGTACACTGAAGCTTTCTTT.

There are a few counts of this clonotype. The rearrangement joins TRBV6-4 to TRBJ1-4; D is unresolved. Germline loops: CDR1 MRHNA, CDR2 SNTAGT. CDR3 length equals 14 residues. V lost 4 bases, J lost 8 bases, and 14 bases lay in between. CDR3 nucleotides: TGTGCCAGCAGTGCCAGAAGCGAAAGGGAAAAACTGTTTTTT. Translated, it gives CASSARSEREKLFF.

This clonotype has a count of ten or more. J is TRBJ1-4 and V is TRBV6-5; maybe TRBD1 (6 bases). The CDR3 consists of 15 residues. V was trimmed by 2 bases and J by 4 bases, leaving 11 bases between them. From germline, CDR1 is MNHEY and CDR2 SVGAGI. Written as DNA, the CDR3 is TGTGCCAGCAGTTACCAACAGGGCGGTAATGAAAAACTGTTTTTT. It encodes CASSYQQGGNEKLFF.

V and J are TRBV5-1 and TRBJ2-3; a weak D match, TRBD2 (5 bases). The germline V gene has CDR1 SGHRS and CDR2 YFSETQ. With 5 bases removed from V and 0 bases from J, the gap between germline ends came to 10 bases. This CDR3 has 14 amino acids. The CDR3 nucleotides read TGCGCCAGCAGAGTAGCGTCTAGCACAGATACGCAGTATTTT. Amino acids: CASRVASSTDTQYF. Full variable domain (remainder filled in from reference TRBV5-1 and TRBJ2-3): KAGVTQTPRYLIKTRGQQVTLSCSPISGHRSVSWYQQTPGQGLQFLFEYFSETQRNKGNFPGRFSGRQFSNSRSEMNVSTLELGDSALYLCASRVASSTDTQYFGPGTRLTVL.

V gene TRBV20-1 combines with J gene TRBJ1-1; a possible D gene is TRBD1 (5 bases). Trimming shortened V by 5 bases and J by 1 base, and 11 bases separated the two germline ends. Germline lookup yields CDR1 DFQATT and CDR2 SNEGSKA (reference sequence). CDR3 size: 13 residues. The CDR3 sequence: CSASGGANTEAFF. The CDR3 nucleotides read TGCAGTGCTTCGGGGGGAGCGAACACTGAAGCTTTCTTT.

This CDR3 is CASSFQRSTDTQYF. CDR3 nucleotides: TGTGCCAGCAGCTTTCAGCGGAGCACAGATACGCAGTATTTT. The chain uses TRBV11-2 and TRBJ2-3; D possibly corresponds to TRBD2 (5 bases). CDR1 and CDR2 (germline): SGHAT, FQNNGV. Trimming stripped 3 bases from V and 0 bases from J, with 7 bases between. The CDR3 totals 14 residues.

This chain connects TRBV28 to TRBJ2-1; a weak D match, TRBD2 (6 bases). The V gene's germline CDR1 is MDHEN and CDR2 SYDVKM. Trimming pared 2 bases from V and 7 bases from J, leaving 9 bases between. This CDR3 has 13 residues. In DNA, the CDR3 is TGTGCCAGCAGTTTACCAGGGACTAATGAGCAGTTCTTC. Protein product: CASSLPGTNEQFF.

This sequence joins TRBV5-1 and TRBJ1-2; D is possibly TRBD1 (5 bases). Germline CDR1 and CDR2: SGHRS and YFSETQ. The ends were cut back, 0 bases at V and 7 bases at J, with 16 bases in the middle. The CDR3 extends over 15 amino acids. CDR3 in amino acids: CASSLVGDGVGGYTF. CDR3 nucleotide sequence: TGCGCCAGCAGCTTGGTCGGGGACGGGGTTGGTGGCTACACCTTC.

The chain has TRBV20-1 and TRBJ1-1, with 7 bases fitting TRBD1. Per germline, CDR1 DFQATT and CDR2 SNEGSKA (reference sequence). This CDR3 is 14 amino acids long. V was clipped by 1 base and J by 7 bases; unmatched bases: 9. This CDR3 reads CSARATGTVGEAFF. CDR3 nucleotides: TGCAGTGCTAGAGCGACCGGGACAGTGGGTGAAGCTTTCTTT.

The chain combines TRBV29-1 with TRBJ1-4; D might be TRBD1 (6 bases). The CDR3 runs 15 residues. Per the germline V gene, CDR1 is SQVTM and CDR2 is ANQGSEA. V was clipped by 6 bases and J by 7 bases, with 21 bases between them. The CDR3 DNA is TGCAGCGTCCAGTATGGGGGCCGGGTCAGTGAAAAACTGTTTTTT. Translating it yields CSVQYGGRVSEKLFF.